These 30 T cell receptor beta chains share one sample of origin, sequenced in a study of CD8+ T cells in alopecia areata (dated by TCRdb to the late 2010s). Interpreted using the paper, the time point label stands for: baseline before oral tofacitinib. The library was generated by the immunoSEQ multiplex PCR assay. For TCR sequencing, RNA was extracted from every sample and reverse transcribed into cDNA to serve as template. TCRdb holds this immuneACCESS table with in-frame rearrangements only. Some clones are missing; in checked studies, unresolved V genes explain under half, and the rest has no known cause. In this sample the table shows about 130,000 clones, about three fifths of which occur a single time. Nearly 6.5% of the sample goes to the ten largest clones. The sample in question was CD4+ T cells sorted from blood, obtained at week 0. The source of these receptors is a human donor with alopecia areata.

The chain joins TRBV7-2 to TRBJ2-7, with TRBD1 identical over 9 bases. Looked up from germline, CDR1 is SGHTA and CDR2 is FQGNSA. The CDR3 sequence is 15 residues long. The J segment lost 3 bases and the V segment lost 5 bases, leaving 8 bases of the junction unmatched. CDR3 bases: TGTGCCAGCAGCCTTGGGACAGGGAATCTCTACGAGCAGTACTTC. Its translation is CASSLGTGNLYEQYF. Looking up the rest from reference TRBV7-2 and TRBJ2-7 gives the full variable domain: GAGVSQSPSNKVTEKGKDVELRCDPISGHTALYWYRQSLGQGLEFLIYFQGNSAPDKSGLPSDRFSAERTGGSVSTLTIQRTQQEDSAVYLCASSLGTGNLYEQYFGPGTRLTVT.

CDR3 loop: CASSLEPYGYTF. The CDR3 nucleotides are TGTGCCAGCAGCTTGGAGCCCTATGGCTACACCTTC. The chain joins TRBV5-6 to TRBJ1-2, with D hard to call. From germline, CDR1 is SGHDT and CDR2 YYEEEE. Trimming took off 0 bases at V and 4 bases at J, with 4 bases between the two ends. The length of the CDR3 is 12 residues.

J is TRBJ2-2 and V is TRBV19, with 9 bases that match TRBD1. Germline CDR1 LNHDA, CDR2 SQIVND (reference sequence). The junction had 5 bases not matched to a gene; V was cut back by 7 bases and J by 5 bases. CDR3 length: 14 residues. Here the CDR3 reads CASIGTGRTGELFF. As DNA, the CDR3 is TGTGCCAGTATCGGGACAGGGCGGACCGGGGAGCTGTTTTTT.

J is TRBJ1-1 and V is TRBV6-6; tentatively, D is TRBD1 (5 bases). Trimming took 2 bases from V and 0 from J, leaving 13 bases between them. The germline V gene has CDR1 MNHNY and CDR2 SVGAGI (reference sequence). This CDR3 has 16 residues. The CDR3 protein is CASSYRGRYMNTEAFF. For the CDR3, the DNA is TGTGCCAGCAGTTACCGGGGACGGTACATGAACACTGAAGCTTTCTTT.

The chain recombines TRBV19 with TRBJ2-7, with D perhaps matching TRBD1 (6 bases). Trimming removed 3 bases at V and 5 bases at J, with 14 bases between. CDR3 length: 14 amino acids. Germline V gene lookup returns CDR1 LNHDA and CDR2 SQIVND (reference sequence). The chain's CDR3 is CASSITGSANEQYF. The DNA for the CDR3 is TGTGCCAGTAGTATTACAGGGTCCGCCAACGAGCAGTACTTC.

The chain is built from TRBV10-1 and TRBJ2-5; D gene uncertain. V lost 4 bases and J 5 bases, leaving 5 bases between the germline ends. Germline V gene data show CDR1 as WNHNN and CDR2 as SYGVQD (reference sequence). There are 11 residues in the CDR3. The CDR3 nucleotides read TGCGCCAGCAGTGTGGGGGAGACCCAGTACTTC. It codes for CASSVGETQYF.

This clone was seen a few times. CDR3 DNA: TGTGCCTGGAGGGGTTCGGGCAGGTCGTTCTATGGCTACACCTTC. Its protein is CAWRGSGRSFYGYTF. The chain joins TRBV30 to TRBJ1-2; D is ambiguous. The CDR3 has 15 amino acids. The germline V gene encodes CDR1 GTSNPN and CDR2 SVGIG (reference sequence). Between the trimmed V and J ends, which lost 3 bases and 4 bases, there was a span of 18 bases. Full variable domain (rest looked up from reference TRBV30 and TRBJ1-2): SQTIHQWPATLVQPVGSPLSLECTVEGTSNPNLYWYRQAAGRGLQLLFYSVGIGQISSEVPQNLSASRPQDRQFILSSKKLLLSDSGFYLCAWRGSGRSFYGYTFGSGTRLTVV.

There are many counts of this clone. The CDR3 DNA is TGCGCCAGCGTGCTTGGACCCGGCGCAGATACGCAGTATTTT. This sequence encodes CASVLGPGADTQYF. The chain combines TRBV5-1 with TRBJ2-3; no reliable D call. The germline CDR1 and CDR2 sequences are SGHRS and YFSETQ. CDR3 size: 14 residues. With 7 bases removed from V and 4 bases from J, the gap between germline ends came to 16 bases.

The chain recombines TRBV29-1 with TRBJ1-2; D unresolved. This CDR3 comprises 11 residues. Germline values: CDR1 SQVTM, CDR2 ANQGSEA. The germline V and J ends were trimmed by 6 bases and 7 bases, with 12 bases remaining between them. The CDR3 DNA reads TGCAGCGTCTGGTCCGTTTCTGGCTACACCTTC. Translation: CSVWSVSGYTF. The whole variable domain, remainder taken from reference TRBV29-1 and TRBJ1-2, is SAVISQKPSRDICQRGTSLTIQCQVDSQVTMMFWYRQQPGQSLTLIATANQGSEATYESGFVIDKFPISRPNLTFSTLTVSNMSPEDSSIYLCSVWSVSGYTFGSGTRLTVV.

The CDR3 here is CSVWGAGANTGELFF. In DNA form, the CDR3 reads TGCAGCGTGTGGGGTGCAGGGGCGAACACCGGGGAGCTGTTTTTT. The chain employs TRBV29-1 and TRBJ2-2; a possible D gene is TRBD1 (6 bases). This CDR3 spans 15 amino acids. The germline V gene has CDR1 SQVTM and CDR2 ANQGSEA. V was clipped by 6 bases and J by 0 bases, with 14 bases between them.

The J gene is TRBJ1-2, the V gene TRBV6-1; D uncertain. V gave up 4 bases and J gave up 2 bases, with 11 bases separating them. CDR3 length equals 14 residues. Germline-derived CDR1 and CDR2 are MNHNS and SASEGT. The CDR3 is CASSGQVANYGYTF. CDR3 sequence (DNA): TGTGCCAGCAGTGGACAAGTCGCGAACTATGGCTACACCTTC.

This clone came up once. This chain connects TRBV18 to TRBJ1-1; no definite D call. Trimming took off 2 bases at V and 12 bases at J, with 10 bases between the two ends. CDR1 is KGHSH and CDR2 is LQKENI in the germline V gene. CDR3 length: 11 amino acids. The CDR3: CASSPERSPFF. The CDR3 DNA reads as TGTGCCAGCTCACCAGAGAGGTCTCCTTTCTTT.

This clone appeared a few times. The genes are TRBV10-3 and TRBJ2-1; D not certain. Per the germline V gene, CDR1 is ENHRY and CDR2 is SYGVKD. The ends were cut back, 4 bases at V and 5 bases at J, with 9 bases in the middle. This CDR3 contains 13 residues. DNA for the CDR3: TGTGCCATCAGTGCGGCCGGACACAATGAGCAGTTCTTC. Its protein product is CAISAAGHNEQFF.

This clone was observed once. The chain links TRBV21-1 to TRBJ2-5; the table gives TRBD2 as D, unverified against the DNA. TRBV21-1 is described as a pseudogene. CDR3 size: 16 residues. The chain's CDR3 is CAIEGASGVYQETQYF. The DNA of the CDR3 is TGTGCCATTGAAGGGGCTAGCGGGGTGTACCAAGAGACCCAGTACTTC.

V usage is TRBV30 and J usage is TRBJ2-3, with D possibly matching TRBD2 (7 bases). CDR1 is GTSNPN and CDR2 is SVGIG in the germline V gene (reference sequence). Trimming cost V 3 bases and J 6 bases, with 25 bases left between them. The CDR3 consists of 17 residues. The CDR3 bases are TGTGCCTGGAGCTCAACGGGTGGTAAGGGGGGGCGGGATACGCAGTATTTT. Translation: CAWSSTGGKGGRDTQYF.

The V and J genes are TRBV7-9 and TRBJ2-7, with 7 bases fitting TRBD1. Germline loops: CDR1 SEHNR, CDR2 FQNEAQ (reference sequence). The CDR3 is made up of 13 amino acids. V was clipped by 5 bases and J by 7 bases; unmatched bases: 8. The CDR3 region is CASSTADRSEQYF. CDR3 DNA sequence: TGTGCCAGCAGCACAGCGGACAGGAGTGAGCAGTACTTC.

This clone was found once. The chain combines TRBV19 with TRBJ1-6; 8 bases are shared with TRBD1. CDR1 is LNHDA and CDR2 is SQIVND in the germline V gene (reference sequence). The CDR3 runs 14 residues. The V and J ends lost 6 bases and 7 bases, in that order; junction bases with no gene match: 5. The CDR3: CASRSGTGNSPLHF. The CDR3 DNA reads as TGTGCCAGTAGGTCCGGGACAGGCAATTCACCCCTCCACTTT. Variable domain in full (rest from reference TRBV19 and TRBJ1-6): DGGITQSPKYLFRKEGQNVTLSCEQNLNHDAMYWYRQDPGQGLRLIYYSQIVNDFQKGDIAEGYSVSREKKESFPLTVTSAQKNPTAFYLCASRSGTGNSPLHFGNGTRLTVT.

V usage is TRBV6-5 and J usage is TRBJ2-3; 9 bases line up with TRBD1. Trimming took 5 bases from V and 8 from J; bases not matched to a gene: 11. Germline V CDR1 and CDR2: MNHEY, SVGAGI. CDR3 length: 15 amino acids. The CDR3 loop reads CASSPGTGSSGTQYF. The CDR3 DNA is TGTGCCAGCAGTCCCGGGACAGGGTCTTCGGGTACGCAGTATTTT.

The CDR3 protein is CASSLGTGSRTQYF. The CDR3, as DNA: TGTGCCAGCAGCTTAGGGACAGGCTCGCGGACCCAGTACTTC. This sequence joins TRBV11-2 and TRBJ2-5, with 7 bases identical to TRBD1. Germline lookup yields CDR1 SGHAT and CDR2 FQNNGV. The V gene end was trimmed by 1 base and the J gene end by 7 bases; junction bases not matched to a gene: 6. The CDR3 is 14 residues long.

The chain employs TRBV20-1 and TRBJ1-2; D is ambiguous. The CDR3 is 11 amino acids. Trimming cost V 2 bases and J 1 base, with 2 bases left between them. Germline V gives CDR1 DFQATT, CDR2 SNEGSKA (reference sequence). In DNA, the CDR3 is TGCAGTGCTAGAAATAACTATGGCTACACCTTC. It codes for CSARNNYGYTF.

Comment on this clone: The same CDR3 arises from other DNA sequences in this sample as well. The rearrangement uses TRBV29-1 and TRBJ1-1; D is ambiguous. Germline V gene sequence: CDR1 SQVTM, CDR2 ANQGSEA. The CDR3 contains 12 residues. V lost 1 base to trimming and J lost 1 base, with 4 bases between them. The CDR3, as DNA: TGCAGCGTTGAAGGCTGGAACACTGAAGCTTTCTTT. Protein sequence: CSVEGWNTEAFF.

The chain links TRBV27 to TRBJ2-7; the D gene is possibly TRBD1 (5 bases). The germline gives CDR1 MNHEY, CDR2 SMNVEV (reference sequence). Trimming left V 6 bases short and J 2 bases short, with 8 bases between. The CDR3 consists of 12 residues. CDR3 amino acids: CASRDSPYEQYF. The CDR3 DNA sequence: TGTGCCAGCAGAGACAGCCCCTACGAGCAGTACTTC.

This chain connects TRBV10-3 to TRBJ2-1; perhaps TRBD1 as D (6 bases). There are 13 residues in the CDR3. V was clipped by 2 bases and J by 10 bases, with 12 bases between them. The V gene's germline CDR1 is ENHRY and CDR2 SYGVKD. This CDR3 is CAISELTGLEQFF. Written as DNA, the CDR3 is TGTGCCATCAGTGAGCTAACAGGGTTAGAGCAGTTCTTC.

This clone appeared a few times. The CDR3 here is CASSVTGVVDTQYF. The CDR3 bases are TGTGCCAGCAGCGTTACCGGGGTGGTAGATACGCAGTATTTT. The genes are TRBV9 and TRBJ2-3; weak D call: TRBD2 (5 bases). Germline V CDR1 and CDR2: SGDLS, YYNGEE. The CDR3 length is 14 residues. V was cut by 2 bases and J by 5 bases, with 12 bases left in between.

The CDR3 sequence: CASSHRGGYEQYF. The DNA of the CDR3 is TGCGCCAGCAGTCACCGGGGGGGATACGAGCAGTACTTC. The chain is built from TRBV23-1 and TRBJ2-7, with 8 nucleotides matching TRBD2. TRBV23-1 is designated an ORF whose function remains uncertain. The CDR3 consists of 13 residues. V lost 3 bases and J lost 4; bases outside the gene matches: 2.

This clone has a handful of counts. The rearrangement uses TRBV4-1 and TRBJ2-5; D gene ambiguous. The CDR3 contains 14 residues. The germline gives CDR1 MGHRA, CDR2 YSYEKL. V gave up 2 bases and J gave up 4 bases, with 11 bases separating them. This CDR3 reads CASSQPGRGETQYF. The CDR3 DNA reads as TGCGCCAGCAGCCAACCGGGTCGAGGAGAGACCCAGTACTTC.

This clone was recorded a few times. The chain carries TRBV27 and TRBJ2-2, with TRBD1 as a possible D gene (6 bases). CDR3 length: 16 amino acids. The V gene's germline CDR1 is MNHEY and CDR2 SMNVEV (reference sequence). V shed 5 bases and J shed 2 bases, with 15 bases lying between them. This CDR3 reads CASSPGTPENTGELFF. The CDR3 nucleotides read TGTGCCAGCAGTCCTGGGACACCCGAAAACACCGGGGAGCTGTTTTTT.

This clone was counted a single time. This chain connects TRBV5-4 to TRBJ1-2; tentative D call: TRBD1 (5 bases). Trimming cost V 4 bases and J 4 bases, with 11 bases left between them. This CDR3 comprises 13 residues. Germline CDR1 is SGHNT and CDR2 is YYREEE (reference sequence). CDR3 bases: TGTGCCAGCAGCGGATCAGGGCCCTATGGCTACACCTTC. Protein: CASSGSGPYGYTF. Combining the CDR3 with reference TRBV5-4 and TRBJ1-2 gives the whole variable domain ETGVTQSPTHLIKTRGQQVTLRCSSQSGHNTVSWYQQALGQGPQFIFQYYREEENGRGNFPPRFSGLQFPNYSSELNVNALELDDSALYLCASSGSGPYGYTFGSGTRLTVV.

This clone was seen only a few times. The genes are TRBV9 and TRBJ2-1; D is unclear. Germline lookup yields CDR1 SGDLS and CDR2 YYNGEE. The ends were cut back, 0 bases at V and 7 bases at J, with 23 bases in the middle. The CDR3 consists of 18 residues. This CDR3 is CASSVGTAPTLVGNEQFF. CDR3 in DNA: TGTGCCAGCAGCGTAGGGACCGCTCCAACACTGGTAGGAAATGAGCAGTTCTTC.

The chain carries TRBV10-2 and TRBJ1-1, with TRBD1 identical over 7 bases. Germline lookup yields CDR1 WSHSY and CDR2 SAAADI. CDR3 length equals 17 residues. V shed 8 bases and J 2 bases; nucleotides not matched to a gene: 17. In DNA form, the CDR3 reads TGCGCCAGCTCCAGAGCCCGGACAGGTATACAAAACACTGAAGCTTTCTTT. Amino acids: CASSRARTGIQNTEAFF.